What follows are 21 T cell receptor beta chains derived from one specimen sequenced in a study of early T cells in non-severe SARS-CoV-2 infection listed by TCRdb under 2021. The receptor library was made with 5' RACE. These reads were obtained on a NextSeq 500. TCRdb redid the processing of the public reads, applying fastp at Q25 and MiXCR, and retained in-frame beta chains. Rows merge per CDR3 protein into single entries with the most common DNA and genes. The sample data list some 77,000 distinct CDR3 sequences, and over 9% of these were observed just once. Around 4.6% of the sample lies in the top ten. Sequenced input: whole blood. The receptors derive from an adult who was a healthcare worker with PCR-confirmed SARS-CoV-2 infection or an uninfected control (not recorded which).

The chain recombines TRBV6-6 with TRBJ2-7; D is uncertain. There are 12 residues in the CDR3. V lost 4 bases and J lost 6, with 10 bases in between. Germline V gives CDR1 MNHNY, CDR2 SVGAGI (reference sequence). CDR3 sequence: CASSSQLLEQYF. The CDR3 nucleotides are TGTGCCAGCAGTTCACAGCTTCTCGAGCAGTACTTC.

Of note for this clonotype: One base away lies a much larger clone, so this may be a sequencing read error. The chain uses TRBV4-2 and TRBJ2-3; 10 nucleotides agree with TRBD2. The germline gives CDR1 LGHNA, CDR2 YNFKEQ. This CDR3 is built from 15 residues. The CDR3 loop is CASSQGQREGPTEYF. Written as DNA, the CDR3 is TGTGCCAGCAGCCAAGGACAGCGGGAGGGCCCTACGGAGTATTTT.

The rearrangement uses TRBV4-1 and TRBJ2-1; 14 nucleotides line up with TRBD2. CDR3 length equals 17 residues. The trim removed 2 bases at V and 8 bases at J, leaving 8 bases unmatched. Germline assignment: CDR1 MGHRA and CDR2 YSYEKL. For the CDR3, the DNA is TGCGCCAGCAGCCAAACCGGGACTAGCGGGAGTAGGTATGAGCAGTTCTTC. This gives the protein CASSQTGTSGSRYEQFF.

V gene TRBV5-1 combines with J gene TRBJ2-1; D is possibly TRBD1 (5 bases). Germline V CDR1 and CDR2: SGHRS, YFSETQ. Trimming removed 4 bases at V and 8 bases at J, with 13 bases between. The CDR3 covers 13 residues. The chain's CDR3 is CASSPAGSHEQFF. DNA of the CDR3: TGCGCCAGCAGCCCCGCAGGGTCCCATGAGCAGTTCTTC.

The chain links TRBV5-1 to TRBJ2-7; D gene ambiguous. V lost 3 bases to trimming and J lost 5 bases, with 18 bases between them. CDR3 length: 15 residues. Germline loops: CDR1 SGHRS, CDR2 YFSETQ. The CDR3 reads CASSYNPLSPDEQYF. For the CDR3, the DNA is TGCGCCAGCAGCTATAATCCCCTTAGCCCTGACGAGCAGTACTTC.

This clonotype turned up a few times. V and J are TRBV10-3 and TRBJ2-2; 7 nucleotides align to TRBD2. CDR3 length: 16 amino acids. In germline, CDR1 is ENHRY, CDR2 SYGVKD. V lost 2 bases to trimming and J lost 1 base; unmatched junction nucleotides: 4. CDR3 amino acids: CAISEPSSGNTGELFF. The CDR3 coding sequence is TGTGCCATCAGTGAGCCTTCTAGCGGGAACACCGGGGAGCTGTTTTTT.

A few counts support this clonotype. Here the CDR3 DNA reads TGTGCCAGCAGAATGAACGCGTACCAAGAGACCCAGTACTTC. Translated, it gives CASRMNAYQETQYF. The chain recombines TRBV27 with TRBJ2-5, with D hard to call. The germline V and J ends were trimmed by 6 bases and 0 bases, with 11 bases remaining between them. This CDR3 is 14 amino acids long. CDR1 and CDR2 from the germline V gene are MNHEY and SMNVEV (reference sequence).

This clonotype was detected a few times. The CDR3 DNA is TGTGCCACCAGCAGAGATGTGGCCCTAACTTACGAGCAGTACTTC. Encoded protein: CATSRDVALTYEQYF. The chain recombines TRBV15 with TRBJ2-7; D gene ambiguous. From germline, CDR1 is LNHNV and CDR2 YYDKDF (reference sequence). This CDR3 region has 15 residues. V lost 0 bases to trimming and J lost 4 bases, with 13 bases between them.

The CDR3 region has the DNA TGTGCCAGCAGCTTATCGGACAGGGGGTACGAGCAGTACTTC. It codes for CASSLSDRGYEQYF. The V gene is TRBV11-2, the J gene TRBJ2-7; 10 nucleotides line up with TRBD1. The CDR3 spans 14 residues. Germline V gene sequence: CDR1 SGHAT, CDR2 FQNNGV. J was trimmed by 4 bases and V by 2 bases; bases with no gene match: 2. The full variable domain, with the rest looked up from reference TRBV11-2 and TRBJ2-7, is EAGVAQSPRYKIIEKRQSVAFWCNPISGHATLYWYQQILGQGPKLLIQFQNNGVVDDSQLPKDRFSAERLKGVDSTLKIQPAKLEDSAVYLCASSLSDRGYEQYFGPGTRLTVT.

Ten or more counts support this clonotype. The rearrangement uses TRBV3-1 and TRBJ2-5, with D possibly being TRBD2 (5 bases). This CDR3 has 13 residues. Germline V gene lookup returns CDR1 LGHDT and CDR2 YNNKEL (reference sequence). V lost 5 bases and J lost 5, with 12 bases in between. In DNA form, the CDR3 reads TGTGCCAGCAGCGGGTGGGAGCGGGAGACCCAGTACTTC. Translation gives CASSGWERETQYF.

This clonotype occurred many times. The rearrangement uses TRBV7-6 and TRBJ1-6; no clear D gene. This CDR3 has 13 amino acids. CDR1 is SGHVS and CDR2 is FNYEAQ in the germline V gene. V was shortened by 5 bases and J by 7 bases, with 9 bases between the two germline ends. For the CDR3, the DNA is TGTGCCAGCAGCCCTCTAGGGAATTCACCCCTCCACTTT. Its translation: CASSPLGNSPLHF.

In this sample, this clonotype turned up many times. CDR3 residues: CAISESTGGRPYGYTF. The CDR3 DNA is TGTGCCATCAGTGAGTCGACAGGGGGCCGACCCTATGGCTACACCTTC. The rearrangement links TRBV10-3 to TRBJ1-2; TRBD1 aligns across 10 bases. V was clipped by 0 bases and J by 4 bases; unmatched bases: 5. Looked up from germline, CDR1 is ENHRY and CDR2 is SYGVKD. There are 16 residues in the CDR3.

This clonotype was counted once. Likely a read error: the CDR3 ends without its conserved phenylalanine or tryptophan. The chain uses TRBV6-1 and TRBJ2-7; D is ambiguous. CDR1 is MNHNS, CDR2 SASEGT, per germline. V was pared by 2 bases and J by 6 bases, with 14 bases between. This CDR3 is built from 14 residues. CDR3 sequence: CASSEQPYSGEQYL. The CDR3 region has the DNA TGTGCCAGCAGTGAACAACCGTACTCGGGCGAGCAGTACTTA.

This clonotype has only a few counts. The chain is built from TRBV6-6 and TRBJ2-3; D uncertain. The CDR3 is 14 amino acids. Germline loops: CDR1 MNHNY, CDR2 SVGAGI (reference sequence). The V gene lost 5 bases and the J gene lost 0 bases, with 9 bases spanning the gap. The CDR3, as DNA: TGTGCCAGCAGTCCCTCCGGTAGCACAGATACGCAGTATTTT. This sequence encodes CASSPSGSTDTQYF.

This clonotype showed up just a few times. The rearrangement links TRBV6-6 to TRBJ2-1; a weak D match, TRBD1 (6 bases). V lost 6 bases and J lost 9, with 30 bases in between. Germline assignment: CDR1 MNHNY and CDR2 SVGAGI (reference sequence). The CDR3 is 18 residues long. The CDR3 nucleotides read TGTGCCAGCAGCTCCCGGACAGCAAACTACGCTGTTTGGAGTGAGCAGTTCTTC. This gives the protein CASSSRTANYAVWSEQFF.

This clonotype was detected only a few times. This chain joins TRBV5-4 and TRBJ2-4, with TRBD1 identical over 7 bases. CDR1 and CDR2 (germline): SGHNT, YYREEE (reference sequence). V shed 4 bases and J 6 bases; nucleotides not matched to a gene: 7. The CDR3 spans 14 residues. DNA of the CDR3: TGTGCCAGCAGCGTGAGGGGGCCAAGAAACATTCAGTACTTC. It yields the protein CASSVRGPRNIQYF.

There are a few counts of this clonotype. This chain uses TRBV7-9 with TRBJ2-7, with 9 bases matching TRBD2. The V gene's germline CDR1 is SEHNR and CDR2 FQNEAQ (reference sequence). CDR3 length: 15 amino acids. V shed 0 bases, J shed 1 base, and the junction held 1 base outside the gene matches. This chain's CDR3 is CASSLAAGGSYEQYF. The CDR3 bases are TGTGCCAGCAGCTTAGCAGCGGGAGGATCCTACGAGCAGTACTTC.

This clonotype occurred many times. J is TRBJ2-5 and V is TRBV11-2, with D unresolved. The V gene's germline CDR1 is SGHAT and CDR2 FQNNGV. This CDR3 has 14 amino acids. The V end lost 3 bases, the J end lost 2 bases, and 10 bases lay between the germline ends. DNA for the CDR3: TGTGCCAGCAGCTTGTACAACGATCAAGAGACCCAGTACTTC. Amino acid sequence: CASSLYNDQETQYF.

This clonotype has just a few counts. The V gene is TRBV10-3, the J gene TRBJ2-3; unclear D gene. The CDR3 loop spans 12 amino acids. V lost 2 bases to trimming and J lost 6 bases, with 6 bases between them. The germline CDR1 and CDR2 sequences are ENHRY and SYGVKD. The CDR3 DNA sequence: TGTGCCATCAGTGAGGGGGTGGATACGCAGTATTTT. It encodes CAISEGVDTQYF.

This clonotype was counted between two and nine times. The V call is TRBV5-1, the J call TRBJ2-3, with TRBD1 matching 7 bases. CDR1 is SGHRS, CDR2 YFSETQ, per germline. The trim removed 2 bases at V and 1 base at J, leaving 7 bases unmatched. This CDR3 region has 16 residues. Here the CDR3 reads CASSFGSGQGTDTQYF. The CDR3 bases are TGCGCCAGCAGCTTTGGTTCCGGACAGGGCACAGATACGCAGTATTTT. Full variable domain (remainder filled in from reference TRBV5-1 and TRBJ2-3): KAGVTQTPRYLIKTRGQQVTLSCSPISGHRSVSWYQQTPGQGLQFLFEYFSETQRNKGNFPGRFSGRQFSNSRSEMNVSTLELGDSALYLCASSFGSGQGTDTQYFGPGTRLTVL.

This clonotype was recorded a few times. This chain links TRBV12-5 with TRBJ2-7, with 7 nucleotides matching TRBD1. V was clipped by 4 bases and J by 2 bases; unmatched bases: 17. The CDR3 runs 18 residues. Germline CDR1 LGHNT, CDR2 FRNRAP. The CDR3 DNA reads TGTGCTAGTGGTTCAACGGGACAGCAAAAATTAAAAGCCTACGAGCAGTACTTC. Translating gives CASGSTGQQKLKAYEQYF.